This TCR beta chain was sequenced for a study of T-cell reconstitution after alpha-beta-depleted transplantation in children. This clonotype was detected ten times or more. Its antigen is as yet unknown. The CDR3 consists of 18 residues. Germline CDR1 is SGHAT and CDR2 is FQDESV (reference sequence). The germline V and J ends were trimmed by 5 bases and 0 bases, with 20 bases remaining between them. The study, taken as a whole, reports: A year post-transplant, T-cell counts and diversity derived mostly from newly produced T cells. About two months after transplant, alpha-beta T cells reportedly came from several hundred expanded graft clones.

Molecular barcoding with unique molecular identifiers was used for the TCRbeta library. A single record per CDR3 protein comes from TCRdb applying MiXCR to the PCR reads. The data show approximately 500,000 distinct CDR3 sequences, roughly 10% seen once. This chain joins TRBV11-1 and TRBJ1-3, with D unresolved. The TCR comes from a child aged 2-15 years with inherited bone marrow failure, due to receive a stem cell transplant. The sequenced sample was PBMCs, obtained before TCRalphabeta/CD19-depleted stem cell transplant. Written as DNA, the CDR3 is TGTGCCAGCAGCCCGCGCGCGTCCGGGCCACACTCTGGAAACACCATATATTTT. Translated, it gives CASSPRASGPHSGNTIYF.